Sequencing of this T cell receptor (beta chain) was carried out in a study of siplizumab effects on memory and regulatory T cells. J was trimmed by 5 bases and V by 3 bases; bases with no gene match: 3. The CDR3 sequence is 13 residues long. CDR1 is SGHAT and CDR2 is FQNNGV in the germline V gene. Using immunoSEQ multiplex PCR, the repertoire was profiled, and TCRdb retains in-frame clones only, with some absent. Of some 120,000 clones in the sample, 94% were seen once. The J gene is TRBJ2-5, the V gene TRBV11-2; 7 nucleotides agree with TRBD2. The TCR originated in a human donor in good health. Sequenced material: non-Treg CD4+ T cells sorted from blood. The CDR3 sequence is CASSFAGEETQYF. The CDR3 nucleotides are TGTGCCAGCAGCTTCGCGGGGGAGGAGACCCAGTACTTC.